These T cell receptor beta chains were read from a single sample in a study of T cells after yellow fever vaccination. Each CDR3 protein gets one entry after TCRdb re-called the 5' RACE reads with MiXCR. The table includes approximately 170,000 distinct CDR3 sequences, 8% to 13% detected once. The sample was CD8+ T cells sorted from PBMCs, taken 15 days after the yellow fever booster vaccination. These receptor sequences come from a man aged 18 to 29 who received the YFV17D yellow fever vaccine. CDR3s include the opening cysteine and the closing phenylalanine or tryptophan. A D gene is named only where the DNA matches it firmly. Part of the rows lack a size; the others show once, few, many or a class for expanded clones.

TGTGCCAGCAGTTACTCCCTTCATCAAGGGCGTGAGCAGTTCTTC,CASSYSLHQGREQFF,NA,TRBJ2-1,TRBV6-2/TRBV6-3,few
TGTGCCAGCAGTCCGGAGGGCACTGAAGCTTTCTTT,CASSPEGTEAFF,NA,TRBJ1-1,TRBV6-6,few
TGCAGTGCGAAATGGGCGGGGGGGCCCGCTGAGCAGTTCTTC,CSAKWAGGPAEQFF,TRBD2,TRBJ2-1,TRBV20-1,NA
TGTGCCAGCAGCTTAGATGCGGGGGGCTACTACAATGAGCAGTTCTTC,CASSLDAGGYYNEQFF,TRBD2,TRBJ2-1,TRBV11-2,few
TGTGCCAGCAGTCCCCGGACAGTCATGAACACCATATATTTT,CASSPRTVMNTIYF,NA,TRBJ1-3,TRBV28,NA
TGCGCCAGCAGCCCCGGGGGCCCAGGAAAGGGTATAAATGAGCAGTTCTTC,CASSPGGPGKGINEQFF,NA,TRBJ2-1,TRBV4-1,few
TGCGCCAGCAGCCTGGGGGGCCCCTACAATGAGCAGTTCTTC,CASSLGGPYNEQFF,NA,TRBJ2-1,TRBV27,many
TGTGCCAGCAGCCCCCGCGGCAGCCCTTTGCATTACAATGAGCAGTTCTTC,CASSPRGSPLHYNEQFF,NA,TRBJ2-1,TRBV11-3,few
TGCGCCAGCAGCCAAGAGGGAAGAGCGGGGGGCACAGATACGCAGTATTTT,CASSQEGRAGGTDTQYF,TRBD2,TRBJ2-3,TRBV4-3,many
TGTGCCAGCAGACAAATATTAGGGGAGCAGTACTTC,CASRQILGEQYF,NA,TRBJ2-7,TRBV7-9,NA
TGTGCCAGCAGCTCCACGGGGGCCTTCTCCTACAATGAGCAGTTCTTC,CASSSTGAFSYNEQFF,NA,TRBJ2-1,TRBV7-6,NA
TGTGCCAGCAGCCTTAGGATTGAGGGCGGCGGGGAGCTGTTTTTT,CASSLRIEGGGELFF,NA,TRBJ2-2,TRBV5-5,NA
TGTGCCAGCAGCCCAACCGGGACTAGCGTCGACTACAATGAGCAGTTCTTC,CASSPTGTSVDYNEQFF,TRBD2,TRBJ2-1,TRBV9,NA
TGTGCCAGCGCCCGGACAGGGGGCGAGCAGTACTTC,CASARTGGEQYF,TRBD1,TRBJ2-7,TRBV7-2,NA
TGCGCCAGCAGCTTTACGGGGTTGGAGACCCAGTACTTC,CASSFTGLETQYF,NA,TRBJ2-5,TRBV5-1,many
TGCAGTGCTAGAGATATCAGGGGCCTGGTGGCTTTCTTT,CSARDIRGLVAFF,NA,TRBJ1-1,TRBV20-1,NA
TGTGCCAGCAGCCAAGGGGGCAGGGAAAGTCAGCCCCAGCATTTT,CASSQGGRESQPQHF,NA,TRBJ1-5,TRBV3-1,NA
TGTGCCAGCAGCATACTCCCCCTCGGGGCCCAGCATTTT,CASSILPLGAQHF,NA,TRBJ1-5,TRBV11-2,NA
TGTGCCAGCAGCTTAAGCCGGAATGAGCAGTTCTTC,CASSLSRNEQFF,NA,TRBJ2-1,TRBV7-9,NA
TGTGCCACCACTGACAGTTACACTGAAGCTTTCTTT,CATTDSYTEAFF,NA,TRBJ1-1,TRBV12-3/TRBV12-4,NA
TGCAGTGCTAGAGATGAGACTAGCTGGTGGGGTGAGCAGTTCTTC,CSARDETSWWGEQFF,TRBD2,TRBJ2-1,TRBV20-1,NA
TGTGCCAGCAGTTATGAGGCTCGGGGGCCGGTCGTGGAAGCTTTCTTT,CASSYEARGPVVEAFF,NA,TRBJ1-1,TRBV6-5,few
TGCGCCAGCAGTGCTGTATTGACAGATACGCAGTATTTT,CASSAVLTDTQYF,NA,TRBJ2-3,TRBV10-1,NA
TGTGCCACCAGTGATCCCGGGACAGGGGCTCAAGAGACCCAGTACTTC,CATSDPGTGAQETQYF,TRBD1,TRBJ2-5,TRBV24-1,few
TGTGCCAGCAGCTTAGGCCCCGGGGGTGGAAACACCATATATTTT,CASSLGPGGGNTIYF,NA,TRBJ1-3,TRBV11-2,NA
TGTGCCAGCAGTTTTCTCACTAGGGGGATAGAAGGCACAGATACGCAGTATTTT,CASSFLTRGIEGTDTQYF,NA,TRBJ2-3,TRBV6-5,NA
TGCGCCAGCAGCCAAGGACAGGGTAGTTTGAACCAAGAGACCCAGTACTTC,CASSQGQGSLNQETQYF,TRBD1,TRBJ2-5,TRBV4-1,NA
TGTGCCAGCAGCTGGTACAGGGGATCTGAAGCTTTCTTT,CASSWYRGSEAFF,TRBD1,TRBJ1-1,TRBV7-3,medium-sized
TGTGCCAGCTCACCAAATCCGGGGCCTGGCAATGAGCAGTTCTTC,CASSPNPGPGNEQFF,NA,TRBJ2-1,TRBV18,few
TGTGCCAGCAGTCTAGGACTGACGGGCACTGAAGCTTTCTTT,CASSLGLTGTEAFF,NA,TRBJ1-1,TRBV12-3/TRBV12-4,many
TGTGCCACGGAGAAGGGACAGTCGTATTTGAACACTGAAGCTTTCTTT,CATEKGQSYLNTEAFF,TRBD1,TRBJ1-1,TRBV6-1,NA
TGCGCCAGCAGTCAAAGGGGGCAGTTCTACGAGCAGTACTTC,CASSQRGQFYEQYF,TRBD1,TRBJ2-7,TRBV10-1,NA
TGCGCCAGCAGCCACAAGACAGGGGTCAACGAGCAGTACTTC,CASSHKTGVNEQYF,TRBD1,TRBJ2-7,TRBV4-3,few
TGCGCCAGCAGCCAAGATTCGGGTAACCTCCTCCTCGAAGCTTTCTTT,CASSQDSGNLLLEAFF,NA,TRBJ1-1,TRBV4-1,few
TGTGCCAGCAGTTTGGGTAATGGCTACACCTTC,CASSLGNGYTF,NA,TRBJ1-2,TRBV12-3/TRBV12-4,NA
TGCAGCGTTGAAGGAGGGCTAGCATTTGATGAGGGAGAGACCCAGTACTTC,CSVEGGLAFDEGETQYF,NA,TRBJ2-5,TRBV29-1,many
TGTGCCAGCAGCGTATTTCACGGATACTCCTACAATGAGCAGTTCTTC,CASSVFHGYSYNEQFF,NA,TRBJ2-1,TRBV9,NA
TGTGCCAGCAGTTATAGGGACAGGGGGCGGGCTGAGCAGTTCTTC,CASSYRDRGRAEQFF,TRBD1,TRBJ2-1,TRBV6-5,many
TGCAGTGCTAGAGCGGGGGGTGTCCAAGAGACCCAGTACTTC,CSARAGGVQETQYF,TRBD2,TRBJ2-5,TRBV20-1,many
TGCGCCAGCAGCCAAGGTTTCTGGGGCTTCACTTCACCCCTCCACTTT,CASSQGFWGFTSPLHF,NA,TRBJ1-6,TRBV4-3,NA
TGTGCCAGCAGTTATAACCCTCTCGCCGGGGAGCTGTTTTTT,CASSYNPLAGELFF,NA,TRBJ2-2,TRBV6-5,NA
TGTGCCAGCAGTGAAGCGGATGAAAAACTGTTTTTT,CASSEADEKLFF,NA,TRBJ1-4,TRBV2,NA
TGTGCCAGCAGGGTCCTTCATAATTCACCCCTCCACTTT,CASRVLHNSPLHF,NA,TRBJ1-6,TRBV6-2/TRBV6-3,NA